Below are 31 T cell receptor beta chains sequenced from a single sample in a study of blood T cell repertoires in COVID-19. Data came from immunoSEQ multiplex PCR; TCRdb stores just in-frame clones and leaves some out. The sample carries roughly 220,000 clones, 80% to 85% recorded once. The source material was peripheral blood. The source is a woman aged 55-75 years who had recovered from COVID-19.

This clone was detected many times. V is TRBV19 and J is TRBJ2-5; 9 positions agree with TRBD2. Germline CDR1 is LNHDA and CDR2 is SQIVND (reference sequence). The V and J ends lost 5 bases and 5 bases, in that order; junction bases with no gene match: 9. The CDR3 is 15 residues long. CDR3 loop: CASSSWRGGLETQYF. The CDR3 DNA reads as TGTGCCAGTAGTTCGTGGCGGGGGGGCCTGGAGACCCAGTACTTC.

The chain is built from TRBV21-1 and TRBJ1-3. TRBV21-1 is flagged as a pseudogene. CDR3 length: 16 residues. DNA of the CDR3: TGTGCCAGCAGCAAAGAGGAGGCCGCCTCTGGAAACACCATATATTTT. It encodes CASSKEEAASGNTIYF.

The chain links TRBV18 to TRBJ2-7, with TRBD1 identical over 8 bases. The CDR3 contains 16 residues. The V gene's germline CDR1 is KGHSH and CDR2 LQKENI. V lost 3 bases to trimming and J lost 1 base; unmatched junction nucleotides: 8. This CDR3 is CASSPYPGTGSYEQYF. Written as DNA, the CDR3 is TGTGCCAGCTCACCTTACCCCGGGACAGGTTCCTACGAGCAGTACTTC.

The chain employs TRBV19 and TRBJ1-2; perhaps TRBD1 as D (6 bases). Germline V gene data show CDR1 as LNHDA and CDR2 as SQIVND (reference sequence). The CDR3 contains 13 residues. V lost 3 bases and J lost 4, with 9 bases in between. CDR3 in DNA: TGTGCCAGTAGTATGGGGGGGGCCTATGGCTACACCTTC. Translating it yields CASSMGGAYGYTF.

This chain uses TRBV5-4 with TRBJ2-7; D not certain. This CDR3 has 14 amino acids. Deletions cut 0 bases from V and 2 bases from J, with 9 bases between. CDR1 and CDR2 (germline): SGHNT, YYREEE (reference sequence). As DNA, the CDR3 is TGTGCCAGCAGCTTGGTTGCGAATCCCTACGAGCAGTACTTC. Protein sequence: CASSLVANPYEQYF.

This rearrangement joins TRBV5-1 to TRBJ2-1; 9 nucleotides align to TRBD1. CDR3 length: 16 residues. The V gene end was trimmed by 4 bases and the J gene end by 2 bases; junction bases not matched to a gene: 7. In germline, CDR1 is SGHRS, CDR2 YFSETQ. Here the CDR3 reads CASSTGQGFPYNEQFF. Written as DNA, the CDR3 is TGCGCCAGCAGCACAGGACAGGGGTTCCCCTACAATGAGCAGTTCTTC.

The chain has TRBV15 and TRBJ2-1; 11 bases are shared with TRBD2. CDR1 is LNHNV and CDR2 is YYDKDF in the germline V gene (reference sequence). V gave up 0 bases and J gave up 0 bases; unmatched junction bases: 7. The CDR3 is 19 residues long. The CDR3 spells CATSRDRLAGTSSYNEQFF. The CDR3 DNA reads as TGTGCCACCAGCAGAGACCGACTAGCGGGAACGAGCTCCTACAATGAGCAGTTCTTC. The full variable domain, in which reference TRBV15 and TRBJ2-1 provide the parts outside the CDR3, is DAMVIQNPRYQVTQFGKPVTLSCSQTLNHNVMYWYQQKSSQAPKLLFHYYDKDFNNEADTPDNFQSRRPNTSFCFLDIRSPGLGDTAMYLCATSRDRLAGTSSYNEQFFGPGTRLTVL.

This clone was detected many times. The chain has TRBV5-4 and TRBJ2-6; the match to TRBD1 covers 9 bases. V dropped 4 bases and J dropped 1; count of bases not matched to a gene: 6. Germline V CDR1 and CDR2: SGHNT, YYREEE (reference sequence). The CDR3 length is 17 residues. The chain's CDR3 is CASSPGTGWSGANVLTF. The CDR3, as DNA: TGTGCCAGCAGCCCCGGGACAGGGTGGTCTGGGGCCAACGTCCTGACTTTC.

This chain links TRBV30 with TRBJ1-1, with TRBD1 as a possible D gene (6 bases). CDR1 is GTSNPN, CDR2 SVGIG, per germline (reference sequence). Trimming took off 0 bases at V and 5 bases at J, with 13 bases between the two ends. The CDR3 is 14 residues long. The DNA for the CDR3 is TGTGCCTGGAGTGTATGGTCAGGGGCGACTGAAGCTTTCTTT. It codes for CAWSVWSGATEAFF.

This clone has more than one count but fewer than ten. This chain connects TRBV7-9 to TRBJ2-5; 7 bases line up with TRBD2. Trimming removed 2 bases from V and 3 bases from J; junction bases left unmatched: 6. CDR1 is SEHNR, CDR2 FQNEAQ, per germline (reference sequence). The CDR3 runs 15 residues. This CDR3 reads CASSLWLAAEETQYF. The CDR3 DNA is TGTGCCAGCAGCTTATGGCTAGCGGCGGAAGAGACCCAGTACTTC.

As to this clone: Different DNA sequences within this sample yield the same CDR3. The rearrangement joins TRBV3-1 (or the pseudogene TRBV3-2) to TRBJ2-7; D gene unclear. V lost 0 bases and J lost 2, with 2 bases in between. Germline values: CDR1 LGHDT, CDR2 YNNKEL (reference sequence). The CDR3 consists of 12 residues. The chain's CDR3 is CASSQDTYEQYF. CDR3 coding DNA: TGTGCCAGCAGCCAAGACACCTACGAGCAGTACTTC.

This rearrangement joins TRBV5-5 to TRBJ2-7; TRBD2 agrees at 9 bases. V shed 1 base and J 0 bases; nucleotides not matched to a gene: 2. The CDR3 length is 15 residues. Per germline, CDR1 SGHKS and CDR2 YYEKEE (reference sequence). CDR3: CASSLFSGSSYEQYF. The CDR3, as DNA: TGTGCCAGCAGCTTGTTTAGCGGGAGCTCCTACGAGCAGTACTTC.

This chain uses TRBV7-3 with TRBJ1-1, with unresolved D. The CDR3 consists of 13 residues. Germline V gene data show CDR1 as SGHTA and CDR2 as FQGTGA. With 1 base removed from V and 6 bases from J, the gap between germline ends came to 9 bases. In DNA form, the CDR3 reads TGTGCCAGCAGCTTAAGAGACGACTCTGAAGCTTTCTTT. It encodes CASSLRDDSEAFF.

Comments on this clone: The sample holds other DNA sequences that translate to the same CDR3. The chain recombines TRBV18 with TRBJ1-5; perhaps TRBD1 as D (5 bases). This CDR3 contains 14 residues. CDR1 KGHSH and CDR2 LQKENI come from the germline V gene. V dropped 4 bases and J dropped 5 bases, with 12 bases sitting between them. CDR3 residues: CASSQSGGDQPQHF. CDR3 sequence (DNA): TGTGCCAGCTCACAAAGCGGGGGGGATCAGCCCCAGCATTTT.

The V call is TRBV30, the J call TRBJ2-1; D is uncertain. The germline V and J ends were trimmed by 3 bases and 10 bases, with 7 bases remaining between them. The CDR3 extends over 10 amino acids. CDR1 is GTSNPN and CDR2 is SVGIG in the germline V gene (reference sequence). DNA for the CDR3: TGTGCCTGGAGCGAACTGGAGCAGTTCTTC. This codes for CAWSELEQFF.

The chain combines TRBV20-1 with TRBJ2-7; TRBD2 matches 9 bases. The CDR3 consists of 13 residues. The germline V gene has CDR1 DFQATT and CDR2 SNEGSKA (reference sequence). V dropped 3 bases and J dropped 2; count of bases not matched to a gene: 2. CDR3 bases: TGCAGTGCTAGTGTAGCGGGAGCCTACGAGCAGTACTTC. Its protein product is CSASVAGAYEQYF.

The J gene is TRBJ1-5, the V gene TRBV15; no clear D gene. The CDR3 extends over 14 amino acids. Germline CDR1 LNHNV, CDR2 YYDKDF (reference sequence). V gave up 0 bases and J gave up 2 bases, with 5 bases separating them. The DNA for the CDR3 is TGTGCCACCAGCAGAGATCCAGGCAATCAGCCCCAGCATTTT. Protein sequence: CATSRDPGNQPQHF.

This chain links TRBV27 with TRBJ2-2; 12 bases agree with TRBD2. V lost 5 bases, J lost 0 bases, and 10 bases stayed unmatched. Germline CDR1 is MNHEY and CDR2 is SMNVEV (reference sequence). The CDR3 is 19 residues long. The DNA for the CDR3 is TGTGCCAGCAGTCGACGGACTAGCGGGGCGACTTCGAACACCGGGGAGCTGTTTTTT. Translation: CASSRRTSGATSNTGELFF.

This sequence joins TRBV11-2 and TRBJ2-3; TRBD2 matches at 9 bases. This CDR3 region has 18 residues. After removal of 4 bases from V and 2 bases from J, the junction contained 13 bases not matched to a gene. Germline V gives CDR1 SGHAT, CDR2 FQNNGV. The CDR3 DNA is TGTGCCAGCAGCTCCGGCCGGCTAGCGGGGCGTTACACAGATACGCAGTATTTT. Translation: CASSSGRLAGRYTDTQYF.

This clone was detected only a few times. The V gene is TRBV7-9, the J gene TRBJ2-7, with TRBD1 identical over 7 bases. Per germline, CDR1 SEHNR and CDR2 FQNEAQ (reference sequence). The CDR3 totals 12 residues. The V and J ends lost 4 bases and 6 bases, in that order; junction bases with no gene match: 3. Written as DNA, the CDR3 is TGTGCCAGCAGCTACCGACAGGGCGAGCAGTACTTC. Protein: CASSYRQGEQYF.

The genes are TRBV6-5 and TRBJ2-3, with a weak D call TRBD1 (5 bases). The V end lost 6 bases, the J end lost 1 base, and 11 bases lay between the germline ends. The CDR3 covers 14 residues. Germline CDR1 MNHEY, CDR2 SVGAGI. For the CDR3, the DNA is TGTGCCAGCAGCCCAGGGTCGGGCACAGATACGCAGTATTTT. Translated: CASSPGSGTDTQYF.

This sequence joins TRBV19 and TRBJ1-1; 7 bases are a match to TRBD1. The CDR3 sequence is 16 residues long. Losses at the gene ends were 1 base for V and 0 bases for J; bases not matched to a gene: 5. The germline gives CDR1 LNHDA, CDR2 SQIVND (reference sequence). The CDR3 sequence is CASSIGARGLNTEAFF. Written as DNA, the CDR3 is TGTGCCAGTAGTATAGGGGCCAGGGGGTTGAACACTGAAGCTTTCTTT.

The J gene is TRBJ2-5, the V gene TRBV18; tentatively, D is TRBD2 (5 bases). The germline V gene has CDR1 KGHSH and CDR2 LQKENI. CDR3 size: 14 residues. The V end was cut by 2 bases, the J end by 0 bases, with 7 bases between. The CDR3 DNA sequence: TGTGCCAGCTCACCAACCGGGGACCAAGAGACCCAGTACTTC. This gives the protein CASSPTGDQETQYF.

This CDR3 reads CASSLVGDRDEKLFF. The CDR3 nucleotides are TGTGCCAGCAGCTTGGTTGGGGACAGGGATGAAAAACTGTTTTTT. V usage is TRBV5-4 and J usage is TRBJ1-4, with TRBD1 matching 9 bases. The germline gives CDR1 SGHNT, CDR2 YYREEE (reference sequence). The V and J ends lost 0 bases and 6 bases, in that order; junction bases with no gene match: 3. The length of the CDR3 is 15 residues.

CDR3 sequence: CASSDLRGFGETQYF. CDR3 sequence (DNA): TGCGCCAGCAGCGATCTGAGGGGGTTTGGGGAGACCCAGTACTTC. This chain connects TRBV5-1 to TRBJ2-5, with D possibly matching TRBD1 (6 bases). V lost 4 bases, J lost 5 bases, and 18 bases lay in between. In germline, CDR1 is SGHRS, CDR2 YFSETQ. The CDR3 extends over 15 amino acids.

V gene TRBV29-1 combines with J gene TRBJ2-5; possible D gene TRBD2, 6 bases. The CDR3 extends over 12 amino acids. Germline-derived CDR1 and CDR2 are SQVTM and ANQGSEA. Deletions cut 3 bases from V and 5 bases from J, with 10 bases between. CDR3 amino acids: CSVEGGFETQYF. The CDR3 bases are TGCAGCGTTGAGGGGGGTTTCGAGACCCAGTACTTC.

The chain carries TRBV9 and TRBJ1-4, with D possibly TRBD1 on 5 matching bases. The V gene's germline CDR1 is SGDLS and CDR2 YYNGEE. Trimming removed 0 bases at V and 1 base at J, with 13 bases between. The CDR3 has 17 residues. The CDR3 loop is CASSVGLGGGTNEKLFF. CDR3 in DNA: TGTGCCAGCAGCGTAGGGCTCGGGGGTGGAACTAATGAAAAACTGTTTTTT. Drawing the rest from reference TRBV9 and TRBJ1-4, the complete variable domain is DSGVTQTPKHLITATGQRVTLRCSPRSGDLSVYWYQQSLDQGLQFLIQYYNGEERAKGNILERFSAQQFPDLHSELNLSSLELGDSALYFCASSVGLGGGTNEKLFFGSGTQLSVL.

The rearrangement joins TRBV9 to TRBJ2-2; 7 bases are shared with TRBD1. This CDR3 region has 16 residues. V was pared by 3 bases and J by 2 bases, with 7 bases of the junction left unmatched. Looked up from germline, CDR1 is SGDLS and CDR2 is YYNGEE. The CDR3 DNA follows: TGTGCCAGCAGCGGTCCGACAGGGAGTAACACCGGGGAGCTGTTTTTT. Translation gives CASSGPTGSNTGELFF.

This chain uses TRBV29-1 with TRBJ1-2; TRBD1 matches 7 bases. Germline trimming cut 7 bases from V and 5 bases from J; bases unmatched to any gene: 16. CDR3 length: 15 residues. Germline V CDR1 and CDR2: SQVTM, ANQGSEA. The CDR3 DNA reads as TGCAGCGCCCCCTTATTAGGAGGGGGCGTATATGGCTACACCTTC. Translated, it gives CSAPLLGGGVYGYTF.

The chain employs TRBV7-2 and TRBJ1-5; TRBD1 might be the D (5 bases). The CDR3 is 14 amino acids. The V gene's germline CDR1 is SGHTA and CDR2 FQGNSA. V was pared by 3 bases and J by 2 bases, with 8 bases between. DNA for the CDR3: TGTGCCAGCAGCTTCGGCAGGGGCAATCAGCCCCAGCATTTT. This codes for CASSFGRGNQPQHF.

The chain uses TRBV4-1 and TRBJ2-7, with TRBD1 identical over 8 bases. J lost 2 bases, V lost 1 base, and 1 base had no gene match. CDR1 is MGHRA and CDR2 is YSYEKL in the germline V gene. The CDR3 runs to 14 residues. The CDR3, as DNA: TGCGCCAGCAGCCAAGTACAGGGGGCCTACGAGCAGTACTTC. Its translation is CASSQVQGAYEQYF.